This is a list of T cell receptor beta chains from one sample in a study of blood T cell repertoires in COVID-19. Repertoires were generated with immunoSEQ multiplex PCR, while TCRdb's copy carries only in-frame clones and drops some. Altogether tens of thousands of clones are present, around four fifths being singletons, with the ten largest covering around 6.1%. Specimen: peripheral blood. Receptors were obtained from an elderly woman with acute or convalescent COVID-19. The CDR3 runs from the conserved cysteine through the conserved F or W. A D gene is named only where the DNA matches it firmly.

>TRBJ1-1|TRBD1|TRBV6-6
TGTGCCAGCAGCTCTAATGACAGGGGGAACACTGAAGCTTTCTTT
CASSSNDRGNTEAFF
>TRBJ2-1|TRBD1|TRBV13
TGTGCCAGCAGCTTATACAACAGGGGGAATGAGCAGTTCTTC
CASSLYNRGNEQFF
>TRBJ1-2|.|TRBV3-1/TRBV3-2
TGTGCCAGCAGCCAAGAAACCCGAGTCGGGTACACCTTC
CASSQETRVGYTF
>TRBJ2-3|.|TRBV14
TGTGCCAGCAGTAAGTCGGTCGGCGGGGTCAATGCAGATACGCAGTATTTT
CASSKSVGGVNADTQYF
>TRBJ2-1|TRBD2|TRBV3-1/TRBV3-2
TGTGCCAGCAGCTATCGAACGGGGGGGAATGAGCAGTTCTTC
CASSYRTGGNEQFF
>TRBJ2-1|TRBD1|TRBV18
TGTGCCAGCTCACACTCACCGACAGGGGGCTACTCCTACAATGAGCAGTTCTTC
CASSHSPTGGYSYNEQFF
>TRBJ1-6|TRBD1|TRBV7-9
TGTGCCAGCAGCTCCGGGACAGCCTATAATTCACCCCTCCACTTT
CASSSGTAYNSPLHF
>TRBJ1-2|.|TRBV7-2
TGTGCCAGCAGCTTCGGACTTAACTATGGCTACACCTTC
CASSFGLNYGYTF
>TRBJ1-2|TRBD1|TRBV2
TGTGCCAGCAGGACAGGGGGCAGCTATGGCTACACCTTC
CASRTGGSYGYTF
>TRBJ1-2|TRBD1|TRBV27
TGTGCCAGCAGCCCTGGCCGGGACAGGGCGGTCTACACCTTC
CASSPGRDRAVYTF
>TRBJ1-6|.|TRBV6-5
TGTGCCAGCAGTTCAATACTGTATAATTCACCCCTCCACTTT
CASSSILYNSPLHF
>TRBJ1-3|TRBD1|TRBV29-1
TGCAGCGCCACACGTGGGCCAGGGGGCTTACCTGGAAACACCATATATTTT
CSATRGPGGLPGNTIYF